Following are 21 T cell receptor beta chains from one sample sequenced in a study of T-cell memory formation after mild COVID-19. From the 5' RACE reads, TCRdb called clonotypes with MiXCR, one entry per CDR3 protein. The sample carries about 470,000 distinct CDR3 sequences, roughly 25% recorded once. The sample taken for sequencing was PBMCs or a T cell subset sorted from them (not recorded which). These receptors all stem from an adult woman who had mild COVID-19 (a few samples of this study predate the infection). Cell type and time point are not known.

The J gene is TRBJ2-3, the V gene TRBV19; 11 bases match TRBD2. CDR1 and CDR2 from the germline V gene are LNHDA and SQIVND (reference sequence). Germline trimming cut 4 bases from V and 4 bases from J; bases unmatched to any gene: 7. The CDR3 sequence is 16 residues long. This CDR3 reads CASSRPTSGTADTQYF. DNA for the CDR3: TGTGCCAGTAGTAGACCGACTAGCGGGACTGCAGATACGCAGTATTTT.

The CDR3 region is CASSLAGEIAGNTIYF. The CDR3 DNA reads TGCGCCAGCAGCTTGGCCGGGGAGATCGCTGGAAACACCATATATTTT. The chain carries TRBV5-1 and TRBJ1-3, with D hard to call. This CDR3 is built from 16 residues. V was trimmed by 0 bases and J by 2 bases, leaving 12 bases between them. Germline V gene sequence: CDR1 SGHRS, CDR2 YFSETQ.

This clonotype was observed a few times. The chain is built from TRBV20-1 and TRBJ2-7, with a weak D call TRBD1 (6 bases). The germline CDR1 and CDR2 sequences are DFQATT and SNEGSKA (reference sequence). The CDR3 covers 14 residues. Trimming took off 4 bases at V and 3 bases at J, with 16 bases between the two ends. The CDR3 nucleotides read TGCAGTGCTAACAGACAGGCACCCTTCTACGAGCAGTACTTC. Protein sequence: CSANRQAPFYEQYF.

This clonotype was found a few times. This sequence joins TRBV7-3 and TRBJ2-5; 7 bases align to TRBD2. The CDR3 has 14 residues. CDR1 is SGHTA, CDR2 FQGTGA, per germline. Losses at the gene ends were 2 bases for V and 3 bases for J; bases not matched to a gene: 3. CDR3 sequence reads: CASSLLGGKETQYF. In nucleotides, the CDR3 is TGTGCCAGCAGCTTATTGGGAGGGAAAGAGACCCAGTACTTC.

A remark on this clonotype: One end of the junction varies from germline; a read error may be responsible. The genes are TRBV12-5 and TRBJ2-3; 12 bases fit TRBD1. The length of the CDR3 is 15 residues. The germline V gene encodes CDR1 LGHNT and CDR2 FRNRAP. The CDR3 protein is CASGSGTGGTDTQYF. CDR3 nucleotide sequence: TGTGCTAGTGGTTCCGGGACAGGGGGCACCGATACGCAGTATTTT.

This sequence joins TRBV28 and TRBJ2-5, with TRBD1 identical over 9 bases. V was pared by 5 bases and J by 5 bases, with 12 bases of the junction left unmatched. The length of the CDR3 is 16 residues. Looked up from germline, CDR1 is MDHEN and CDR2 is SYDVKM. The CDR3 DNA reads as TGTGCCAGCAGTCCAGCTAGACAGGGGGTCAGGGAGACCCAGTACTTC. It codes for CASSPARQGVRETQYF.

This clonotype was counted a few times. This sequence joins TRBV6-5 and TRBJ2-2; D possibly corresponds to TRBD1 (6 bases). Germline lookup yields CDR1 MNHEY and CDR2 SVGAGI. The CDR3 is 14 residues long. V was pared by 2 bases and J by 3 bases, with 7 bases between. This CDR3 reads CASSYAGDTGELFF. The CDR3 bases are TGTGCCAGCAGTTACGCAGGGGACACCGGGGAGCTGTTTTTT.

This clonotype was counted only a few times. The chain employs TRBV20-1 and TRBJ1-1; 8 bases are shared with TRBD1. The CDR3 consists of 15 residues. Germline-derived CDR1 and CDR2 are DFQATT and SNEGSKA (reference sequence). The trim removed 0 bases at V and 1 base at J, leaving 4 bases unmatched. The CDR3 protein is CSAREHRGRNTEAFF. The CDR3 bases are TGCAGTGCTAGAGAGCACAGGGGGAGGAACACTGAAGCTTTCTTT.

This clonotype was found a few times. The rearrangement joins TRBV6-4 to TRBJ2-3, with D perhaps given as TRBD1 or TRBD2 (5 bases each). Per the germline V gene, CDR1 is MRHNA and CDR2 is SNTAGT. V dropped 5 bases and J dropped 2 bases, with 14 bases sitting between them. This CDR3 spans 15 amino acids. CDR3 nucleotides: TGTGCCAGCAGTAATGGGGACGGTGACACAGATACGCAGTATTTT. Amino acids: CASSNGDGDTDTQYF.

This sequence joins TRBV10-3 and TRBJ1-4; D is unresolved. CDR1 is ENHRY and CDR2 is SYGVKD in the germline V gene. The CDR3 sequence is 16 residues long. Trimming removed 3 bases at V and 8 bases at J, with 19 bases between. CDR3: CAISEYPRKGGEKLFF. Here the CDR3 DNA reads TGTGCCATCAGTGAATATCCCCGCAAGGGAGGCGAAAAACTGTTTTTT.

This clonotype was observed a few times. The chain has TRBV24-1 and TRBJ1-1; D is uncertain. The germline CDR1 and CDR2 sequences are KGHDR and SFDVKD. The ends were cut back, 4 bases at V and 2 bases at J, with 4 bases in the middle. The CDR3 sequence is 12 residues long. CDR3 in amino acids: CATSEANTEAFF. CDR3 nucleotide sequence: TGTGCCACCAGTGAGGCTAACACTGAAGCTTTCTTT.

This rearrangement joins TRBV27 to TRBJ2-1, with D possibly being TRBD1 (5 bases). The V end was cut by 7 bases, the J end by 7 bases, with 14 bases between. CDR3 length: 13 residues. The germline CDR1 and CDR2 sequences are MNHEY and SMNVEV (reference sequence). The CDR3 DNA is TGTGCCAGCATGGGGCAGGGAATGAATGAGCAGTTCTTC. Amino acid sequence: CASMGQGMNEQFF.

This chain connects TRBV4-3 to TRBJ2-2; D is ambiguous. V was clipped by 1 base and J by 2 bases, with 5 bases between them. The CDR3 extends over 14 amino acids. Germline lookup yields CDR1 LGHNA and CDR2 YSLEER. In DNA, the CDR3 is TGCGCCAGCAGCCAAGCGGAAAACACCGGGGAGCTGTTTTTT. It is translated as CASSQAENTGELFF.

This chain joins TRBV12-3 or TRBV12-4 and TRBJ2-7, with 8 positions matching TRBD2. The CDR3 runs 14 residues. The ends lost 3 bases at V and 3 bases at J; junction bases unmatched: 4. Here the CDR3 reads CASSFGGDLYEQYF. Written as DNA, the CDR3 is TGTGCCAGCAGTTTCGGGGGGGACCTCTACGAGCAGTACTTC.

The chain employs TRBV30 and TRBJ2-3; D is perhaps TRBD1 or TRBD2 (5 bases each). CDR1 and CDR2 from the germline V gene are GTSNPN and SVGIG (reference sequence). The CDR3 is 15 amino acids. The V end was cut by 5 bases, the J end by 3 bases, with 18 bases between. The CDR3 coding sequence is TGTGCCTGGGGTGGGACCGCGGCAGCGACAGATACGCAGTATTTT. Protein product: CAWGGTAAATDTQYF.

This clonotype appeared many times. The gene calls are TRBV7-3 and TRBJ2-7; 7 positions match TRBD2. CDR3 length: 12 residues. From germline, CDR1 is SGHTA and CDR2 FQGTGA. V dropped 1 base and J dropped 7; count of bases not matched to a gene: 1. Written as DNA, the CDR3 is TGTGCCAGCAGCTTAAGAGCGGGGGAGCAGTACTTC. Translating it yields CASSLRAGEQYF.

The gene calls are TRBV6-4 and TRBJ2-7, with 7 bases aligning to TRBD2. Germline assignment: CDR1 MRHNA and CDR2 SNTAGT. The trim removed 3 bases at V and 1 base at J, leaving 6 bases unmatched. The CDR3 consists of 15 residues. DNA for the CDR3: TGTGCCAGCAGTGAGAGGCTAGCGGAGTCCTACGAGCAGTACTTC. This translates into CASSERLAESYEQYF.

The CDR3 region is CASAPGYTGELFF. In DNA, the CDR3 is TGTGCCAGCGCCCCCGGGTACACCGGGGAGCTGTTTTTT. The chain recombines TRBV6-2 or TRBV6-3 with TRBJ2-2; D is undetermined. V shed 8 bases and J shed 3 bases, with 10 bases lying between them. The CDR3 sequence is 13 residues long. The germline CDR1 and CDR2 sequences are MNHEY and SVGEGT.

V usage is TRBV20-1 and J usage is TRBJ1-3; 8 bases match TRBD1. The CDR3 is 14 amino acids. Losses at the gene ends were 6 bases for V and 2 bases for J; bases not matched to a gene: 6. Germline V gene lookup returns CDR1 DFQATT and CDR2 SNEGSKA (reference sequence). The CDR3 here is CSAGTGTAGNTIYF. The CDR3 DNA reads as TGCAGTGCCGGGACAGGAACAGCTGGAAACACCATATATTTT.

The sample holds a few counts of this clonotype. V and J are TRBV11-2 and TRBJ2-2; 9 bases fit TRBD2. Per the germline V gene, CDR1 is SGHAT and CDR2 is FQNNGV. V was clipped by 0 bases and J by 2 bases; unmatched bases: 4. CDR3 length equals 17 residues. CDR3 residues: CASSLEAGGPNTGELFF. CDR3 nucleotide sequence: TGTGCCAGCAGCTTAGAGGCGGGAGGGCCAAACACCGGGGAGCTGTTTTTT.

The rearrangement joins TRBV6-5 to TRBJ2-7; D is uncertain. This CDR3 spans 11 amino acids. Between the trimmed V and J ends, which lost 6 bases and 3 bases, there was a span of 6 bases. Germline lookup yields CDR1 MNHEY and CDR2 SVGAGI. CDR3 coding DNA: TGTGCCAGCAGGGGAATCTACGAGCAGTACTTC. This sequence encodes CASRGIYEQYF.